This entry concerns a single T cell receptor (beta chain). This clone's antigen is unknown. The sample holds no much larger clone one base away, and base qualities are not on file. The cysteine opens and the phenylalanine closes a CDR3 of 15 amino acids. The entry retains the CDR3 DNA only, 45 bases that are in frame from base 1. Trimming leaves V shorter by 9 bases and J shorter by 1 base, with the junction holding 10 bases beyond the gene matches. CDR1 LNHDA and CDR2 SQIVND were looked up in the germline V gene (reference sequence). The sample belongs to a study of blood T cell repertoires in COVID-19 (dated by TCRdb to 2020 to 2022). For the study in its entirety: Samples from collaborators originated in the United States, Italy and Spain and spanned both the acute and convalescent phases of COVID-19. The material from the prospective study consisted of cDNA or gDNA derived from T cells, B-cell-depleted T cells, or PBMCs. Subjects who had been exposed to COVID-19, were actively infected with it, or had recovered from it provided the deeply sampled blood TCRbeta repertoires that made up the dataset. A freely available public database, intended as a resource for researchers studying the immune response to SARS-CoV-2, is where the repertoires were released. Samples were obtained from the ongoing ImmuneRACE study (first 160 participants) and from over a thousand subjects provided by 6 global collaborators. The sample metadata nearly always contained a de-identified subject ID, COVID-19 status, age in years and sex. Where HLA class I and class II types were available, the types were taken from metadata supplied by the sample provider, not from assay-based typing. Overall study results and their limits: How much clinical and demographic metadata was included differed by source and by participant, and the metadata was provided uncurated.

TCRbeta CDR3 regions were amplified from genomic DNA using the immunoSEQ Assay, a bias-controlled multiplex PCR. In the source study's methods: Nucleated cell counts per sample were estimated from amplification of reference gene primers within the assay. Sequence reads were collapsed and filtered to measure the absolute abundance of every unique TCRbeta CDR3 rearrangement. For each sample, productive Simpson clonality was calculated by taking the square root of Simpson's diversity index across productive rearrangements. TCRdb mirrors the immuneACCESS table, restricted to in-frame sequences. Some clones are absent from its copies; in checked studies, under half trace to an unresolved V gene, and the reason for the others is unknown. V and J calls and clone size are copied from that table; D and trimming were computed from the DNA. The sample table records over 300,000 clones; approximately 85% of these occur just once. The ten largest clonotypes hold around 2.2% of the sample.

Enrolling through a virtual design, the prospective study's participants ranged in age from roughly 18 to 95 years and lived across some 23 United States geographic areas. Cohort assignment in the prospective study relied on participant-reported clinical history from a screening survey and a study questionnaire. Recovered participants in ImmuneRACE Cohort 3 were defined by two consecutive negative NP/OP PCR tests, clearance by a healthcare professional, or resolution of symptoms. Each participant in the prospective study had whole blood, serum and a nasopharyngeal or oropharyngeal swab collected by mobile phlebotomists. Participants in the prospective study had the option to provide additional blood draws and questionnaires over a roughly 2-month period. Prospective study blood samples were shipped either frozen or at room temperature before DNA extraction.

This receptor was taken from a man aged 30-40 years who had recovered from COVID-19. The chain links TRBV19 with TRBJ1-1, with 8 bases matching TRBD1. Sequenced: PBMCs or T cells enriched from blood (not recorded which). The CDR3 amino acid sequence is: CASSTGTGKNTEAFF. The sequenced DNA is TGTGCCAGCTCAACCGGGACAGGTAAGAACACTGAAGCTTTCTTT.